This entry lists 5 T cell receptor beta chains sequenced from one sample in a study of T cells after yellow fever vaccination. TCRdb re-derived calls from the 5' RACE reads in MiXCR, one entry per CDR3 protein. The sample has some 420,000 distinct CDR3 sequences, over 15% seen once. The specimen comprised PBMCs, sampled before the yellow fever booster vaccination. These receptors were taken from a man aged 18-30 years who received the YFV17D yellow fever vaccine.

The rearrangement uses TRBV4-1 and TRBJ1-6, with D perhaps TRBD1 (5 bases). Looked up from germline, CDR1 is MGHRA and CDR2 is YSYEKL. The CDR3 is made up of 14 amino acids. V was trimmed by 4 bases and J by 5 bases, leaving 9 bases between them. The CDR3 here is CASSPAGHNSPLHF. For the CDR3, the DNA is TGCGCCAGCAGCCCAGCGGGGCATAATTCACCCCTCCACTTT.

There are a few counts of this clonotype. The CDR3 is CASSRRGGTYNEQFF. Written as DNA, the CDR3 is TGTGCCAGCAGCCGCCGCGGGGGCACCTACAATGAGCAGTTCTTC. This sequence joins TRBV7-6 and TRBJ2-1, with D possibly being TRBD2 (7 bases). V shed 5 bases and J shed 2 bases, with 13 bases lying between them. CDR1 and CDR2 from the germline V gene are SGHVS and FNYEAQ. There are 15 residues in the CDR3.

The chain joins TRBV19 to TRBJ1-1; no clear D gene. V was shortened by 6 bases and J by 6 bases, with 14 bases between the two germline ends. CDR1 and CDR2 (germline): LNHDA, SQIVND (reference sequence). This CDR3 has 13 residues. The chain's CDR3 is CASRTPLGAEAFF. The CDR3 nucleotides read TGTGCCAGTAGAACCCCCCTCGGGGCTGAAGCTTTCTTT.

The chain combines TRBV10-3 with TRBJ2-7; D is unclear. Trimming left V 6 bases short and J 3 bases short, with 21 bases between. The germline CDR1 and CDR2 sequences are ENHRY and SYGVKD. The CDR3 loop spans 16 amino acids. CDR3 residues: CAIRDPGRLESYEQYF. The DNA of the CDR3 is TGTGCCATCAGGGACCCGGGCCGGTTGGAGAGCTACGAGCAGTACTTC.

In DNA form, the CDR3 reads TGTGCCAGCAGTTCCCCAGGGGGGAGTGGCTACACCTTC. It specifies CASSSPGGSGYTF. This chain connects TRBV2 to TRBJ1-2; 7 bases are a match to TRBD1. The V gene end was trimmed by 5 bases and the J gene end by 7 bases; junction bases not matched to a gene: 7. The CDR3 loop spans 13 amino acids. Germline V gene sequence: CDR1 SNHLY, CDR2 FYNNEI. Using reference TRBV2 and TRBJ1-2 for the parts outside the CDR3, the full variable domain is EPEVTQTPSHQVTQMGQEVILRCVPISNHLYFYWYRQILGQKVEFLVSFYNNEISEKSEIFDDQFSVERPDGSNFTLKIRSTKLEDSAMYFCASSSPGGSGYTFGSGTRLTVV.